These 20 T cell receptor beta chains were all obtained from the same sample, sequenced in a study of T cell repertoires in cytomegalovirus infection. TCRdb reanalysed the reads using MiXCR and keeps one entry per CDR3 protein. The data contain tens of thousands of distinct CDR3 sequences, about half of them seen just once; the ten biggest clones take up 85% to 95%. No antigens are known for them. Sample: CD8+ T cells from cultured PBMCs, taken from culture after CMV antigen stimulation. These receptors were obtained from a human donor in good health (CMV status not recorded). Some clones in this sample may be carry-over from other donors' samples.

This chain links TRBV6-1 with TRBJ2-1; TRBD2 is a possible D gene (6 bases). Germline V lookup: CDR1 MNHNS, CDR2 SASEGT. Trimming removed 5 bases from V and 6 bases from J, with 11 bases in between. The length of the CDR3 is 13 residues. CDR3 nucleotide sequence: TGTGCCAGCAGTAACGGAGGGTTCAATGAGCAGTTCTTC. Translated: CASSNGGFNEQFF.

The rearrangement joins TRBV5-1 to TRBJ2-1, with 7 nucleotides matching TRBD1. CDR1 is SGHRS, CDR2 YFSETQ, per germline. The ends lost 7 bases at V and 2 bases at J; junction bases unmatched: 9. The CDR3 runs to 15 residues. The DNA of the CDR3 is TGCGCCAGCCGCCTCCGGGACAGCACCTACAATGAGCAGTTCTTC. Protein product: CASRLRDSTYNEQFF. The complete variable domain, with remaining parts taken from reference TRBV5-1 and TRBJ2-1, reads KAGVTQTPRYLIKTRGQQVTLSCSPISGHRSVSWYQQTPGQGLQFLFEYFSETQRNKGNFPGRFSGRQFSNSRSEMNVSTLELGDSALYLCASRLRDSTYNEQFFGPGTRLTVL.

This clonotype showed up just a few times. The gene calls are TRBV7-9 and TRBJ2-7; D unresolved. Germline CDR1 reads SEHNR; CDR2 reads FQNEAQ (reference sequence). This CDR3 has 13 residues. Trimming shortened V by 8 bases and J by 6 bases, and 17 bases separated the two germline ends. The CDR3 bases are TGTGCCAGCGCCTCGGTTCGGGCAGCCGAGCAGTACTTC. Its protein product is CASASVRAAEQYF.

The chain joins TRBV6-1 to TRBJ2-1; 13 nucleotides line up with TRBD2. The length of the CDR3 is 18 residues. V gave up 4 bases and J gave up 4 bases; unmatched junction bases: 10. Germline CDR1 reads MNHNS; CDR2 reads SASEGT. The CDR3 loop is CASSGERLAGGKYNEQFF. The CDR3 nucleotides are TGTGCCAGCAGTGGAGAGAGACTAGCGGGGGGTAAATACAATGAGCAGTTCTTC.

The CDR3 DNA reads as TGTGCCAGCAGCCTCCGGGACAGGGGTGGTGCAGAGACCCAGTACTTC. Its translation: CASSLRDRGGAETQYF. The gene calls are TRBV5-4 and TRBJ2-5; TRBD1 aligns across 10 bases. This CDR3 contains 16 residues. The V gene end was trimmed by 4 bases and the J gene end by 4 bases; junction bases not matched to a gene: 10. The germline V gene encodes CDR1 SGHNT and CDR2 YYREEE (reference sequence).

Notes on this clonotype: An end of the junction does not agree with germline; a read error may underlie this. The chain combines TRBV5-3 with TRBJ2-5, with no clear D. TRBV5-3 is noted as an ORF with a role that remains uncertain. This CDR3 spans 16 amino acids. In DNA, the CDR3 is TGTGCCAGCAGCTTGCTTTCCAGAGCAAGAGACCGGACCCAGTACTTC. Translation gives CASSLLSRARDRTQYF.

This chain joins TRBV15 and TRBJ2-1; possibly TRBD2 for D (6 bases). V dropped 8 bases and J dropped 6 bases, with 14 bases sitting between them. Germline CDR1 LNHNV, CDR2 YYDKDF (reference sequence). The CDR3 spans 13 residues. CDR3 in DNA: TGTGCCACCGGTTCTTTGGGGGGCAATGAGCAGTTCTTC. This gives the protein CATGSLGGNEQFF.

The chain carries TRBV12-3 or TRBV12-4 and TRBJ2-7, with 13 bases that match TRBD2. The CDR3 runs 15 residues. Unmatched junction bases numbered 2, after V lost 5 bases and J lost 1 base. CDR3 residues: CASSGTSGASYEQYF. CDR3 DNA sequence: TGTGCCAGCAGTGGGACTAGCGGGGCTTCCTACGAGCAGTACTTC.

This clonotype was counted many times. The rearrangement links TRBV7-8 to TRBJ2-1; 9 nucleotides line up with TRBD1. The germline CDR1 and CDR2 sequences are SGHVS and FQNEAQ. The CDR3 loop spans 16 amino acids. The J segment lost 5 bases and the V segment lost 6 bases, leaving 11 bases of the junction unmatched. The CDR3 DNA sequence: TGTGCCAGCAGTTTCGTCTCCGGGACAGGGAACAATGAGCAGTTCTTC. This codes for CASSFVSGTGNNEQFF.

Regarding this clonotype: One end of the junction does not line up with germline, which may come from a read error. Here the CDR3 DNA reads TGTGCCAGCAGCCAAGATAAGGGCTCCTACAATGAGCAGTTCTTC. Its protein is CASSQDKGSYNEQFF. This sequence joins TRBV4-1 and TRBJ2-1; D unclear. The CDR3 contains 15 residues. Germline CDR1 reads MGHRA; CDR2 reads YSYEKL.

The chain employs TRBV7-4 and TRBJ1-1, with a weak D call TRBD1 (6 bases). This CDR3 is built from 15 residues. V lost 5 bases and J 5 bases, leaving 18 bases between the germline ends. Germline V CDR1 and CDR2: SGHVT, SQSDAQ. The CDR3 coding sequence is TGTGCCAGCAGCCAGGTGGGGGCGGCGAAAACTGAAGCTTTCTTT. Translated: CASSQVGAAKTEAFF.

V gene TRBV12-3 or TRBV12-4 combines with J gene TRBJ2-1, with D perhaps matching TRBD1 or TRBD2 (6 bases each). The germline V and J ends were trimmed by 8 bases and 6 bases, with 14 bases remaining between them. The CDR3 covers 13 residues. CDR3 nucleotide sequence: TGTGCCAGCGGAGGGACATCACTCAATGAGCAGTTCTTC. Translating gives CASGGTSLNEQFF.

This clonotype was picked up a small number of times. J is TRBJ1-1 and V is TRBV12-3 or TRBV12-4; 7 nucleotides match TRBD1. The CDR3 has 11 residues. V trimming: 3 bases; J trimming: 8 bases; junction bases outside the gene matches: 0. The CDR3 sequence is CASSLTGEAFF. The CDR3 region has the DNA TGTGCCAGCAGTTTGACAGGGGAAGCTTTCTTT.

The rearrangement links TRBV18 to TRBJ1-6, with TRBD1 matching 8 bases. The CDR3 covers 14 residues. J was trimmed by 7 bases and V by 5 bases; bases with no gene match: 4. Germline V gene sequence: CDR1 KGHSH, CDR2 LQKENI. DNA of the CDR3: TGTGCCAGCTCAACGACAGGGGAAAATTCACCCCTCCACTTT. Amino acid sequence: CASSTTGENSPLHF.

V is TRBV5-4 and J is TRBJ2-2; D is ambiguous. In germline, CDR1 is SGHNT, CDR2 YYREEE (reference sequence). Trimming took 1 base from V and 6 from J, leaving 13 bases between them. CDR3 size: 15 residues. CDR3 amino acids: CASSLPVPGAGELFF. The CDR3, as DNA: TGTGCCAGCAGCTTGCCAGTCCCGGGCGCCGGGGAGCTGTTTTTT.

The V and J genes are TRBV7-2 and TRBJ1-1, with 8 bases matching TRBD1. Germline V gene data show CDR1 as SGHTA and CDR2 as FQGNSA. There are 13 residues in the CDR3. Trimming removed 8 bases from V and 0 bases from J; junction bases left unmatched: 2. The DNA of the CDR3 is TGTGCCAGCCCAGGGGGCCTGAACACTGAAGCTTTCTTT. It translates to CASPGGLNTEAFF.

CDR3: CASSHRDRDPNEQFF. The CDR3 DNA follows: TGTGCCAGCAGCCACCGGGACAGGGATCCGAATGAGCAGTTCTTC. This chain links TRBV7-6 with TRBJ2-1, with 9 bases identical to TRBD1. The CDR3 runs 15 residues. Germline loops: CDR1 SGHVS, CDR2 FNYEAQ. V shed 5 bases and J 7 bases; nucleotides not matched to a gene: 9.

This clonotype has just a few counts. This chain joins TRBV27 and TRBJ1-5; D not certain. The V gene's germline CDR1 is MNHEY and CDR2 SMNVEV (reference sequence). V gave up 2 bases and J gave up 3 bases, with 8 bases separating them. The CDR3 consists of 14 residues. The CDR3 region is CASSLVGHNQPQHF. As DNA, the CDR3 is TGTGCCAGCAGTTTAGTAGGGCACAATCAGCCCCAGCATTTT.

The rearrangement joins TRBV20-1 to TRBJ1-4, with D possibly being TRBD1 (5 bases). The length of the CDR3 is 14 residues. Trimming took 3 bases from V and 0 from J, leaving 8 bases between them. Germline CDR1 DFQATT, CDR2 SNEGSKA (reference sequence). The CDR3 bases are TGCAGTGCTAGGGGGCGTGCAACTAATGAAAAACTGTTTTTT. This sequence encodes CSARGRATNEKLFF.

The chain joins TRBV7-9 to TRBJ2-1; D is possibly TRBD1 (6 bases). The CDR3 spans 15 residues. V was shortened by 5 bases and J by 0 bases, with 11 bases between the two germline ends. Germline CDR1 SEHNR, CDR2 FQNEAQ (reference sequence). In DNA, the CDR3 is TGTGCCAGCAGCATGGACAGCCTCTCCTACAATGAGCAGTTCTTC. Its translation: CASSMDSLSYNEQFF.